The clone carrying this T cell receptor beta chain has ten or more counts. This sample stems from a study of T-cell reconstitution after alpha-beta-depleted transplantation in children. The germline V gene encodes CDR1 SGHRS and CDR2 YFSETQ. The CDR3 is 13 residues long. V was trimmed by 0 bases and J by 3 bases, leaving 6 bases between them. Unique molecular identifiers were used to barcode this TCRbeta library. One entry per CDR3 protein results from TCRdb running MiXCR on the PCR reads. The sample yields some 240,000 distinct CDR3 sequences, 9.7% seen once. The sample here was PBMCs from the stem cell graft donor, taken from the stem cell graft. The genes are TRBV5-1 and TRBJ1-2; D is unresolved. The source is a human donor who donated a stem cell graft to a child with SCID. CDR3 sequence (DNA): TGCGCCAGCAGCTTGGAGACTTACTATGGCTACACCTTC. Amino acid sequence: CASSLETYYGYTF.